This TCR beta chain appears in the sequencing data of a study of blood T cells in healthy people across ages. Germline V gene lookup returns CDR1 LNHDA and CDR2 SQIVND (reference sequence). The CDR3 loop spans 15 amino acids. A second PCR, run for 7 to 11 cycles, used a sample-barcoded 5' primer plus a J-beta primer mix. TCRdb called the 5' RACE reads again in MiXCR, with one record for every CDR3 protein. The sample consists of over a million distinct CDR3 sequences, approximately 43% of them appearing once. Comments on this clonotype: Its specificity is unknown.

Overall study findings and caveats: Changes seen in expanded clonotypes were possibly confounded by donor CMV status left unknown.

The clonotype comes from a young woman in good health. This chain joins TRBV19 and TRBJ2-1; 9 bases fit TRBD2. The DNA end lines up better with TRBJ2-7; the J call may be wrong. Sequenced material: blood. CDR3 sequence (DNA): TGTGCCAGTAGTGATCTAGCGGGGACTTACAATGAGCAGTACTTC. As protein: CASSDLAGTYNEQYF.